Shown below are 12 T cell receptor beta chains from a single sample sequenced in a study of shared clonotypes between healthy human individuals. Clones were read by immunoSEQ multiplex PCR, and TCRdb kept only the in-frame ones, dropping some. The table has roughly 1,100,000 clones, more than 65% seen once. Specimen: memory CD4+ T cells sorted from blood. The subset denotes: CD45RA-negative fraction. The receptors derive from a man aged 18-30 years in good health.

This clone has a single count. V usage is TRBV5-4 and J usage is TRBJ1-3; no clear D. Germline CDR1 and CDR2: SGHNT and YYREEE (reference sequence). The CDR3 loop spans 14 amino acids. Trimming left V 2 bases short and J 0 bases short, with 6 bases between. The CDR3 loop reads CASSFGNSGNTIYF. CDR3 DNA: TGTGCCAGCAGCTTCGGAAACTCTGGAAACACCATATATTTT.

In its sample, this clone was seen a few times. The chain carries TRBV30 and TRBJ2-3; 9 nucleotides align to TRBD2. Trimming removed 7 bases from V and 6 bases from J; junction bases left unmatched: 2. Germline loops: CDR1 GTSNPN, CDR2 SVGIG (reference sequence). The length of the CDR3 is 11 residues. Written as DNA, the CDR3 is TGTGCCTCAGGACTAGCGGATACGCAGTATTTT. This sequence encodes CASGLADTQYF.

The rearrangement links TRBV9 to TRBJ2-1, with 7 bases identical to TRBD2. The CDR3 runs 16 residues. V was pared by 4 bases and J by 9 bases, with 16 bases of the junction left unmatched. CDR1 and CDR2 (germline): SGDLS, YYNGEE. CDR3 loop: CASSTPQGSPGGEQFF. CDR3 nucleotide sequence: TGTGCCAGCAGCACCCCCCAAGGTTCCCCGGGAGGTGAGCAGTTCTTC.

The chain joins TRBV6-5 to TRBJ1-4, with D perhaps TRBD1 (5 bases). The CDR3 totals 15 residues. Trimming left V 6 bases short and J 3 bases short, with 14 bases between. In germline, CDR1 is MNHEY, CDR2 SVGAGI. The CDR3 reads CASRGDRNSNEKLFF. CDR3 DNA: TGTGCCAGCAGGGGAGACAGAAATTCTAATGAAAAACTGTTTTTT.

The chain carries TRBV7-6 and TRBJ1-3; D is possibly TRBD1 (5 bases). CDR3 length equals 16 residues. CDR1 and CDR2 (germline): SGHVS, FNYEAQ. Trimming pared 6 bases from V and 0 bases from J, leaving 15 bases between. CDR3 sequence (DNA): TGTGCCAGCAGTCAGAACGGGGCTTACTCTGGAAACACCATATATTTT. As protein: CASSQNGAYSGNTIYF.

This chain joins TRBV7-6 and TRBJ2-5; 8 nucleotides align to TRBD2. The V gene's germline CDR1 is SGHVS and CDR2 FNYEAQ. This CDR3 spans 15 amino acids. Trimming removed 3 bases from V and 1 base from J; junction bases left unmatched: 4. CDR3 sequence: CASSLQRGSQETQYF. The CDR3 DNA sequence: TGTGCCAGCAGCTTGCAGCGGGGGTCCCAAGAGACCCAGTACTTC.

The chain recombines TRBV11-2 with TRBJ2-7; D is ambiguous. From germline, CDR1 is SGHAT and CDR2 FQNNGV. The CDR3 contains 11 residues. V lost 5 bases, J lost 3 bases, and 5 bases lay in between. CDR3 DNA sequence: TGTGCCAGCAGCCCAGACTACGAGCAGTACTTC. Amino acids: CASSPDYEQYF.

The chain links TRBV7-9 to TRBJ2-5; a possible D gene is TRBD1 (5 bases). The CDR3 is made up of 15 amino acids. From germline, CDR1 is SEHNR and CDR2 FQNEAQ (reference sequence). The germline V and J ends were trimmed by 1 base and 2 bases, with 11 bases remaining between them. Here the CDR3 reads CASSLVRQGQETQYF. CDR3 DNA: TGTGCCAGCAGCTTAGTTCGGCAGGGTCAAGAGACCCAGTACTTC.

The chain couples TRBV5-1 to TRBJ2-5; 14 nucleotides agree with TRBD2. Germline V gene sequence: CDR1 SGHRS, CDR2 YFSETQ. The CDR3 runs to 16 residues. The ends lost 6 bases at V and 5 bases at J; junction bases unmatched: 9. The CDR3 loop is CASTPGLAGVGETQYF. CDR3 bases: TGCGCCAGCACCCCGGGACTAGCGGGAGTGGGTGAGACCCAGTACTTC.

The chain couples TRBV5-5 to TRBJ2-7, with unresolved D. From germline, CDR1 is SGHKS and CDR2 YYEKEE (reference sequence). The V gene lost 0 bases and the J gene lost 9 bases, with 10 bases spanning the gap. The CDR3 extends over 12 amino acids. DNA of the CDR3: TGTGCCAGCAGCTTGGTCAGTTCGGGGCAGTACTTC. Translation: CASSLVSSGQYF.

The chain joins TRBV11-1 to TRBJ2-7; 8 bases line up with TRBD1. The CDR3 loop spans 16 amino acids. V dropped 1 base and J dropped 7; count of bases not matched to a gene: 12. From germline, CDR1 is SGHAT and CDR2 FQDESV (reference sequence). CDR3 bases: TGTGCCAGCAGCTTAGGGAAGACAGGGGCCCAGGATGAGCAGTACTTC. Translation gives CASSLGKTGAQDEQYF.

The V and J genes are TRBV15 and TRBJ1-3; a weak D match, TRBD1 (6 bases). Trimming removed 0 bases at V and 3 bases at J, with 12 bases between. The CDR3 covers 16 residues. Germline V gene lookup returns CDR1 LNHNV and CDR2 YYDKDF (reference sequence). Written as DNA, the CDR3 is TGTGCCACCAGCAGAGATGAAGGGGGAGTTGGAAACACCATATATTTT. It is translated as CATSRDEGGVGNTIYF.